The entry below gives a single T cell receptor (beta chain) sequence along with its context. The antigen is undetermined. Its ends do not fully match the called genes, so a read error is possible. The record originates from a study of T cells in Graves' hyperthyroidism and ophthalmopathy. Whole-study findings and limits: Most thyroid clonotypes expanded above 0.001 were also detected in blood.

The CDR3 sequence is 11 residues long. CDR1 is MNHNS, CDR2 SASEGT, per germline. Researchers took RNA transcripts and amplified the TCR beta CDR3 regions from them. With the HTBI primer set, the TCR CDR3 went through a first round of RT-PCR. From the multiplex PCR reads, TCRdb called clonotypes with MiXCR, one entry per CDR3 protein. The table has 450,000 to 550,000 distinct CDR3 sequences, approximately 25% seen once. The receptor's source is a woman in her 30s with Graves' ophthalmopathy. Sequenced: blood. This chain connects TRBV6-1 to TRBJ1-2; D remains ambiguous. The CDR3 protein is CASSEVGRTLF. CDR3 bases: TGTGCCAGCAGTGAAGTTGGGAGGACCCTCTTC.